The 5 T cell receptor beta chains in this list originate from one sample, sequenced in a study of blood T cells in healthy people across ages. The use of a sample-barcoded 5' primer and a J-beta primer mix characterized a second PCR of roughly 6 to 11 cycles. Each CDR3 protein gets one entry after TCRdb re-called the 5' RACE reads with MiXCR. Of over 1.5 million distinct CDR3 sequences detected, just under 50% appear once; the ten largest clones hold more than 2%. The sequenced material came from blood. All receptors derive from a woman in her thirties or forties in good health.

CDR3 sequence reads: CASSFPTELETQYF. CDR3 in DNA: TGTGCCAGCAGTTTCCCGACAGAACTGGAGACCCAGTACTTC. The gene calls are TRBV28 and TRBJ2-5; the D gene is possibly TRBD1 (5 bases). This CDR3 region has 14 residues. Trimming cost V 3 bases and J 5 bases, with 13 bases left between them. Germline loops: CDR1 MDHEN, CDR2 SYDVKM.

In DNA form, the CDR3 reads TGTGCCAGCACCGAACAGGGGCCATCCGGCGAGCAGTACTTC. Its protein product is CASTEQGPSGEQYF. The chain couples TRBV2 to TRBJ2-7, with 7 bases fitting TRBD1. The germline gives CDR1 SNHLY, CDR2 FYNNEI. Germline trimming cut 7 bases from V and 6 bases from J; bases unmatched to any gene: 12. This CDR3 contains 14 residues.

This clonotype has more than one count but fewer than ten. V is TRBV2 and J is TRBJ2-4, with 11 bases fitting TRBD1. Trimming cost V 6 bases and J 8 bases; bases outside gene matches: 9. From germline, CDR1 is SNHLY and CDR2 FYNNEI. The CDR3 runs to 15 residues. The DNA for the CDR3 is TGTGCCAGCAGGGCCCGGGACAGGGGGACGGACATTCAGTACTTC. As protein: CASRARDRGTDIQYF.

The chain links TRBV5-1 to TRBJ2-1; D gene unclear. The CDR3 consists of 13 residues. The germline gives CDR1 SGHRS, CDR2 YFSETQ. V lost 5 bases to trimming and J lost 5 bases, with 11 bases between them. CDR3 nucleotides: TGCGCCAGCAGAAAAGCATCCAACAATGAGCAGTTCTTC. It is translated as CASRKASNNEQFF.

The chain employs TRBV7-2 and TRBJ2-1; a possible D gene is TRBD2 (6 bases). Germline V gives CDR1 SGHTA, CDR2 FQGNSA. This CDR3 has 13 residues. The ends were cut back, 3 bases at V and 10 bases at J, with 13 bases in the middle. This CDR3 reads CASSLGLKREQFF. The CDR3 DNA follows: TGTGCCAGCAGCTTGGGACTCAAGAGGGAGCAGTTCTTC.